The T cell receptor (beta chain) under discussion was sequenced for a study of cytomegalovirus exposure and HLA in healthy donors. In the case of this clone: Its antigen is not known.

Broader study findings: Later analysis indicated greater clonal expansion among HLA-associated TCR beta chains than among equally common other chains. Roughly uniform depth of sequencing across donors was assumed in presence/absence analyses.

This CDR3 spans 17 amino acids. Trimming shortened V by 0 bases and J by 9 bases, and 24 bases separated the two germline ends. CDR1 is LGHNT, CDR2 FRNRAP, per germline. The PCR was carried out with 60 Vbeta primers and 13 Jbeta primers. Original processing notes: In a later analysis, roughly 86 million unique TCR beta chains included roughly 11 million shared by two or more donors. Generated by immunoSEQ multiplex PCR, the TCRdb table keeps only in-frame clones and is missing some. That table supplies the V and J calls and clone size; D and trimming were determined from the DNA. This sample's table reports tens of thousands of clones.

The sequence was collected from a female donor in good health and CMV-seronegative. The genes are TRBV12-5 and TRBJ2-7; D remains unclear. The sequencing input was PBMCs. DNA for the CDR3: TGTGCTAGTGGTTTGGTAGGCAACCACCAACCTACCTCTAGGCAGTACTTC. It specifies CASGLVGNHQPTSRQYF. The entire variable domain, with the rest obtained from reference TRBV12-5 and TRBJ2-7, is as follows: DARVTQTPRHKVTEMGQEVTMRCQPILGHNTVFWYRQTMMQGLELLAYFRNRAPLDDSGMPKDRFSAEMPDATLATLKIQPSEPRDSAVYFCASGLVGNHQPTSRQYFGPGTRLTVT.